The entry below describes one T cell receptor beta chain. Its target is unknown. Assay: immunoSEQ multiplex PCR; the TCRdb copy retains only in-frame clones and omits some. The sample includes approximately 100,000 clones, over 85% of them seen just once. The sample is drawn from a study of graft-versus-host responses after intestinal transplantation. V dropped 5 bases and J dropped 5; count of bases not matched to a gene: 8. This CDR3 comprises 14 residues. The V gene's germline CDR1 is SGHDT and CDR2 YYEEEE. Study results and limitations: Recipient marrow held GvH clones, some first seen in ileum or blood.

The specimen was unstimulated CD8+ T cells sorted from spleen or lymph node cells, collected before intestinal transplant. The receptor was isolated from a human donor who received an intestinal transplant. V gene TRBV5-6 combines with J gene TRBJ2-7; TRBD1 matches 9 bases. In DNA form, the CDR3 reads TGTGCCAGCAGACCCGGGACAGGGTTCAACGAGCAGTACTTC. Translated, it gives CASRPGTGFNEQYF.